A selection of T cell receptor beta chains follows, all from one sample in a study of response to subunit inactivated influenza vaccine. Via MiXCR, TCRdb re-called the RT-PCR reads, giving one row per CDR3 protein. The sample comprises about 520,000 distinct CDR3 sequences, around 7.9% of which are singletons, and about 12% rests with the top ten. This specimen was PBMCs from blood, taken around 25 months after vaccination. The receptors were sampled from a man aged 50 to 69 who received an inactivated influenza vaccine. CDR3s include the opening cysteine and the closing phenylalanine or tryptophan. Each record gives: CDR3 protein, CDR3 DNA, D gene, clone size, J gene, V gene. A D gene is named only where the DNA matches it firmly. Size is omitted from some rows. Given values are once, few, many or a class for expanded clones.

cdr3_aa: CASSLVARGSYEQYF
cdr3_nt: TGTGCCAGCAGCTTAGTGGCCAGGGGATCCTACGAGCAGTACTTC
d_call: -
clone_size: many
j_call: TRBJ2-7
v_call: TRBV11-2

cdr3_aa: CSVSKQQNGELFF
cdr3_nt: TGCAGCGTGAGTAAACAGCAAAACGGGGAGCTGTTTTTT
d_call: -
clone_size: few
j_call: TRBJ2-2
v_call: TRBV29-1

cdr3_aa: CAGRVGTASYEQYF
cdr3_nt: TGTGCCGGCCGAGTTGGGACAGCCTCCTACGAGCAGTACTTC
d_call: TRBD1
clone_size: -
j_call: TRBJ2-7
v_call: TRBV30

cdr3_aa: CASTPGGTYEQYF
cdr3_nt: TGTGCCAGCACTCCGGGGGGGACTTACGAGCAGTACTTC
d_call: TRBD2
clone_size: few
j_call: TRBJ2-7
v_call: TRBV6-1

cdr3_aa: CSARALQREETQYF
cdr3_nt: TGCAGTGCTAGAGCCTTGCAACGGGAAGAGACCCAGTACTTC
d_call: -
clone_size: -
j_call: TRBJ2-5
v_call: TRBV20-1

cdr3_aa: CASSTGQVLGGYTF
cdr3_nt: TGTGCCAGCAGCACGGGACAGGTCCTGGGTGGCTACACCTTC
d_call: TRBD1
clone_size: many
j_call: TRBJ1-2
v_call: TRBV7-9

cdr3_aa: CATSDFKGYGYTF
cdr3_nt: TGTGCCACCAGTGATTTTAAGGGCTATGGCTACACCTTC
d_call: -
clone_size: few
j_call: TRBJ1-2
v_call: TRBV24-1

cdr3_aa: CACRIFGSSDTQYF
cdr3_nt: TGTGCCTGCAGAATTTTCGGATCCTCAGATACGCAGTATTTT
d_call: -
clone_size: -
j_call: TRBJ2-3
v_call: TRBV30

cdr3_aa: CATSRDKGDRTGNEQFF
cdr3_nt: TGTGCCACCAGCAGAGATAAGGGGGACCGAACGGGGAATGAGCAGTTCTTC
d_call: -
clone_size: few
j_call: TRBJ2-1
v_call: TRBV15

cdr3_aa: CASSLPTSQAQYF
cdr3_nt: TGTGCCAGCAGCTTGCCTACTAGCCAAGCGCAGTATTTT
d_call: -
clone_size: -
j_call: TRBJ2-3
v_call: TRBV5-6

cdr3_aa: CSVGGLGSGANVLTF
cdr3_nt: TGCAGCGTTGGGGGGTTGGGTTCTGGGGCCAACGTCCTGACTTTC
d_call: -
clone_size: -
j_call: TRBJ2-6
v_call: TRBV29-1

cdr3_aa: CASSWGQNTGELFF
cdr3_nt: TGCGCCAGCAGCTGGGGACAGAACACCGGGGAGCTGTTTTTT
d_call: -
clone_size: few
j_call: TRBJ2-2
v_call: TRBV5-1

cdr3_aa: CSARIMGAGANVLTF
cdr3_nt: TGCAGTGCTAGGATTATGGGGGCTGGGGCCAACGTCCTGACTTTC
d_call: -
clone_size: few
j_call: TRBJ2-6
v_call: TRBV20-1

cdr3_aa: CASSGRGDRDWGYTF
cdr3_nt: TGTGCCAGCAGTGGGCGTGGGGACAGGGATTGGGGCTACACCTTC
d_call: TRBD1
clone_size: few
j_call: TRBJ1-2
v_call: TRBV28

cdr3_aa: CASSDTTGMYNSPLHF
cdr3_nt: TGTGCCAGCTCGGATACGACAGGGATGTATAATTCACCCCTCCACTTT
d_call: TRBD1
clone_size: -
j_call: TRBJ1-6
v_call: TRBV18